This TCR beta chain was retrieved from a study of T cells in Graves' hyperthyroidism and ophthalmopathy. Amplification yielded TCR beta CDR3 regions, with RNA transcripts as the source. The primer set for the first-round RT-PCR of the TCR CDR3 was HTBI. Each CDR3 protein is one row after TCRdb ran MiXCR on the multiplex PCR reads. The sample comprises 300,000 to 450,000 distinct CDR3 sequences, less than 15% of which are singletons, and more than 20% rests with the top ten. This clonotype occurred many times. Its matching antigen is unknown. Overall study findings and caveats: A median around 6.4 months before onset, the model predicted ophthalmopathy.

The diagnoses drew upon clinical symptoms, serum thyroxine and TRAb, thyroid ultrasound and orbital computed tomography. The CDR3 totals 15 residues. CDR1 KGHDR and CDR2 SFDVKD come from the germline V gene. V lost 3 bases, J lost 5 bases, and 7 bases stayed unmatched. The sequence was collected from a man aged 25 to 45 with Graves' hyperthyroidism that later progressed to Graves' ophthalmopathy. The sequencing sample was made of blood. The chain combines TRBV24-1 with TRBJ2-3; 7 bases agree with TRBD1. The CDR3 nucleotides are TGTGCCACCAGTGATGAGGGGGCAGGAGGAGATACGCAGTATTTT. Amino acids: CATSDEGAGGDTQYF.